Below, one T cell receptor beta chain is given with its context. These data are taken from a study of Ad26.COV2.S vaccination and SARS-CoV-2 variants. The CDR3 totals 18 residues. The germline CDR1 and CDR2 sequences are GTSNPN and SVGIG (reference sequence). V lost 7 bases and J lost 4, with 28 bases in between. Stated treatment: around 19 received Ad26.COV2.S at low or high dose, single or two shots; about 5 received placebo; per-sample allocation not given. Day 63 after the first vaccine or placebo injection was the time point for sampling. Libraries were prepared by immunoSEQ multiplex PCR; TCRdb keeps only in-frame clonotypes and omits some of them. The sample holds some 340,000 clones, around four fifths seen once.

The sequence came from a person aged 18-65 years who received the Ad26.COV2.S COVID-19 vaccine or a placebo. The rearrangement uses TRBV30 and TRBJ2-2, with D possibly TRBD2 on 5 matching bases. Source: peripheral blood, taken in a trial of Ad26.COV2.S vaccine versus placebo. The CDR3 protein is CALGKWTDYLEGTGELFF. The CDR3 nucleotides are TGTGCCTTGGGAAAGTGGACCGACTATCTTGAGGGCACCGGGGAGCTGTTTTTT.